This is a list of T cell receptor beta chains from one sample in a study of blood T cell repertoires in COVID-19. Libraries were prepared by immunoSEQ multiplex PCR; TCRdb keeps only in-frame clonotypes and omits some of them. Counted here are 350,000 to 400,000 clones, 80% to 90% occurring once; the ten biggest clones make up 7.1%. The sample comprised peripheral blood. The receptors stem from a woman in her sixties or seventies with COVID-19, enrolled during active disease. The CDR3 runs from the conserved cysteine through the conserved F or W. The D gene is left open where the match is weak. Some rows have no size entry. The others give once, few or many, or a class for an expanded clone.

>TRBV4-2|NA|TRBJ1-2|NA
CASSQAGTLDYGYTF
TGTGCCAGCAGCCAAGCAGGGACTCTCGACTATGGCTACACCTTC
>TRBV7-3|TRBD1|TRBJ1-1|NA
CASSRGQGTEAFF
TGTGCCAGCAGCCGGGGACAGGGCACTGAAGCTTTCTTT
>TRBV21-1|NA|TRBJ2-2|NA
CASSKSGTDCPSTGELFF
TGTGCCAGCAGCAAATCGGGAACGGATTGTCCGTCCACCGGGGAGCTGTTTTTT
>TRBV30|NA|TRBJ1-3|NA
CAVWSFFSGNTIYF
TGTGCCGTCTGGAGCTTTTTCTCTGGAAACACCATATATTTT
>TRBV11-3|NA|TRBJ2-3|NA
CASSLGGGRGTDTQYF
TGTGCCAGCAGCTTAGGAGGGGGACGGGGCACAGATACGCAGTATTTT
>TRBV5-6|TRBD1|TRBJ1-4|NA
CASSFSAGQVPLREKLFF
TGTGCCAGCAGCTTCTCGGCGGGACAGGTCCCGTTACGCGAAAAACTGTTTTTT
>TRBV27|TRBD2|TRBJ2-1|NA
CASSLERGGQNEQFF
TGTGCCAGCAGTTTGGAGCGGGGGGGCCAAAATGAGCAGTTCTTC
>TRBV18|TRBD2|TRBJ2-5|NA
CASSQTSGGETQYF
TGTGCCAGCTCCCAAACTAGCGGCGGGGAGACCCAGTACTTC
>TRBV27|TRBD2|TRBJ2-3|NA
CASSSLAGSTDTQYF
TGTGCCAGCAGTTCGTTAGCGGGTAGCACAGATACGCAGTATTTT
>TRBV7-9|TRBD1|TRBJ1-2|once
CASSLGRDSPNYGYTF
TGTGCCAGCAGCCTCGGTCGGGACAGCCCTAACTATGGCTACACCTTC
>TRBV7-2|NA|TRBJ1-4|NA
CASTLTDNNEKLFF
TGTGCCAGCACCCTGACAGATAATAATGAAAAACTGTTTTTT
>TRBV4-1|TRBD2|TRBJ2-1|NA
CASSPWTSGGYEQFF
TGCGCCAGCAGCCCTTGGACTAGCGGGGGGTATGAGCAGTTCTTC
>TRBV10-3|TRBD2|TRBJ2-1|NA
CAISETSGNYNEQFF
TGTGCCATCAGTGAGACTAGCGGAAATTACAATGAGCAGTTCTTC
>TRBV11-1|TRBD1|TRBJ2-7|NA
CASSLADRGLYEQYF
TGTGCCAGCAGCTTAGCGGACAGGGGGCTTTACGAGCAGTACTTC
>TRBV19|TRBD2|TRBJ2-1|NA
CASSRLAGRPSYNEQFF
TGTGCCAGTAGTAGGTTAGCGGGGCGGCCCTCCTACAATGAGCAGTTCTTC
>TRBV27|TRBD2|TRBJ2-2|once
CASRRPIAGNTGELFF
TGTGCCAGCAGGAGACCAATAGCGGGGAACACCGGGGAGCTGTTTTTT
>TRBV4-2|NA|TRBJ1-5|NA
CASSQDRVGNQPQHF
TGTGCCAGCAGCCAAGACAGGGTTGGCAATCAGCCCCAGCATTTT
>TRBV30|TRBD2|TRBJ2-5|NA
CAWSKGLAGIETQYF
TGTGCCTGGAGTAAGGGACTAGCGGGGATAGAGACCCAGTACTTC
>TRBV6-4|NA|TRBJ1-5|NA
CASAPGVLQPQHF
TGTGCCAGCGCCCCAGGGGTGCTTCAGCCCCAGCATTTT
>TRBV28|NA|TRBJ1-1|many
CASSSPGGYTEAFF
TGTGCCAGCAGTTCCCCTGGGGGCTACACTGAAGCTTTCTTT
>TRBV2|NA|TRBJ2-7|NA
CASRGDTRADNVF
TGTGCCAGCAGGGGGGACACCCGGGCCGACAATGTCTTC
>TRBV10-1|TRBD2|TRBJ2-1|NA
CASNSGGASFNEQFF
TGCGCCAGCAATAGCGGGGGAGCCTCGTTCAATGAGCAGTTCTTC
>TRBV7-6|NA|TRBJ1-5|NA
CASSFGTPNQPQHF
TGTGCCAGCAGCTTCGGGACACCCAATCAGCCCCAGCATTTT
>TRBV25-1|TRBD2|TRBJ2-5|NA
CATSPEVAGSGAQYF
TGTGCCACCAGTCCGGAGGTAGCGGGGTCGGGGGCCCAGTACTTC